This paragraph covers one T cell receptor (beta chain) sequence. Its antigen is still unknown. These data are taken from a study of cytomegalovirus exposure and HLA in healthy donors. Findings and caveats of the study: Available immune exposure information was restricted to CMV serostatus only.

Per germline, CDR1 SGHVS and CDR2 FQNEAQ. Germline trimming cut 5 bases from V and 6 bases from J; bases unmatched to any gene: 2. CDR3 length equals 13 residues. The PCR had 60 Vbeta and 13 Jbeta primers. This table comes from immunoSEQ multiplex PCR, and its TCRdb copy is limited to in-frame clones, with some not included. This sample has roughly 100,000 clones, with roughly 80% found just once. This rearrangement joins TRBV7-8 to TRBJ1-5, with 9 bases aligning to TRBD1. This sequence was found in a man in his thirties or forties in good health and CMV-seropositive. The specimen sequenced was PBMCs. The CDR3 sequence: CASSLDRGQPQHF. CDR3 sequence (DNA): TGTGCCAGCAGCCTGGACAGGGGTCAGCCCCAGCATTTT.